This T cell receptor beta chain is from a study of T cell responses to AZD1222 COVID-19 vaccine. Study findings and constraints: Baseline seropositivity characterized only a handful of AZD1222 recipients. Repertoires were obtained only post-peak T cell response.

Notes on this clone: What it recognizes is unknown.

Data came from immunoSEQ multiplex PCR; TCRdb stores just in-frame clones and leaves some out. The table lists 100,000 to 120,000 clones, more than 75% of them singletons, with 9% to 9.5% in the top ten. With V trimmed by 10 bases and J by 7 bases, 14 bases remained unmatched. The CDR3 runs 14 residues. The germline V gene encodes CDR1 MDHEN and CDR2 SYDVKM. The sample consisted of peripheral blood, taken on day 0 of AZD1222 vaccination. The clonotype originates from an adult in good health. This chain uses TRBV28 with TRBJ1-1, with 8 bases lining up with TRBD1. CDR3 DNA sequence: TGTGCCACCCAGGGGGCCCAGCCAATTGGTGAAGCTTTCTTT. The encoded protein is CATQGAQPIGEAFF.